This TCR beta chain comes out of a study of blood T cell repertoires in COVID-19. Sequencing used immunoSEQ multiplex PCR; TCRdb keeps in-frame clones, though not all of them. The sample holds about 130,000 clones, roughly 80% seen once. V was clipped by 1 base and J by 2 bases, with 6 bases between them. Germline V gene sequence: CDR1 SEHNR, CDR2 FQNEAQ (reference sequence). This CDR3 comprises 14 residues. The clonotype comes from a man aged 45 to 65 who had recovered from COVID-19. Sequencing was performed on PBMCs or T cells enriched from blood (not recorded which). This chain links TRBV7-9 with TRBJ2-1; D is ambiguous. The CDR3 DNA sequence: TGTGCCAGCAGCTTAGATCTAGCCTACAATGAGCAGTTCTTC. Protein sequence: CASSLDLAYNEQFF.